This paragraph covers one T cell receptor beta chain sequence. The sample contains more than one DNA sequence encoding this CDR3. Naivety among CD8 cells was defined by CD45RO negativity and positive CCR7 selection, thereby excluding terminally differentiated effector memory CD45RA+ cells. The data were taken from a study of shared clonotypes between healthy human individuals. Some clones are missing from TCRdb's copy, which holds only in-frame ones; the method was immunoSEQ multiplex PCR. In the table there are over 2 million clones, roughly 95% of which are singletons. The receptor comes from a man between 18 and 29 years old in good health. Sequenced material: naive CD8+ T cells sorted from blood.

Here the CDR3 DNA reads TGCGCCAGCAGCCAAGTAGGGGAGGGCCAGCCCCAGCATTTT. It is translated as CASSQVGEGQPQHF. The rearrangement uses TRBV4-1 and TRBJ1-5; D is possibly TRBD1 (5 bases). Germline CDR1 MGHRA, CDR2 YSYEKL. The CDR3 consists of 14 residues. V lost 1 base to trimming and J lost 7 bases, with 11 bases between them.